Listed below are T cell receptor beta chains from one sample, sequenced in a study of blood T cell repertoires in COVID-19. Profiled with immunoSEQ multiplex PCR; TCRdb holds only in-frame clones, not every one. The data contain more than 80,000 clones, 85% to 90% of them singletons. Sequencing was carried out using peripheral blood. These TCRs come from a human donor with active COVID-19. The donor label of this sample is uncertain. Both conserved end residues are trimmed from each CDR3. Each record gives: J gene, V gene, CDR3 protein.

>TRBJ1-3|TRBV19
ASRLRSGSGNTIY
>TRBJ2-5|TRBV24-1
ATRENSGITQY
>TRBJ2-5|TRBV5-4
ASSLDRTETQY
>TRBJ2-1|TRBV9
ASSVLSGGTYEQF
>TRBJ2-3|TRBV4-1
ASSQVIQSTDTQY
>TRBJ1-6|TRBV11-2
ASSPRGLNSHSPLH
>TRBJ2-5|TRBV6-5
ASNLTGHHQETQY
>TRBJ2-2|TRBV4-1
ASSPQGASGTRTGELF
>TRBJ2-1|TRBV18
ASSPQGSYNEQF
>TRBJ1-2|TRBV6-6
ASSYSGGGYT
>TRBJ2-1|TRBV24-1
ATRLSGSPYNEQF
>TRBJ2-1|TRBV7-3
ASSSGQGRNEQF
>TRBJ1-4|TRBV2
ASRWSVQGHATNEKLF
>TRBJ2-1|TRBV19
ASTDRDNEQF
>TRBJ2-2|TRBV5-1
ASSVARNTGELF
>TRBJ2-7|TRBV7-2
ASRLSVSYEQY
>TRBJ2-6|TRBV11-1
ASSYISGANVLT
>TRBJ1-6|TRBV18
ASSPYRVESPLH
>TRBJ2-1|TRBV7-2
ASKPGLAGDDEQF
>TRBJ2-2|TRBV11-2
ASSRRDFRAGELF
>TRBJ2-2|TRBV6-6
ASAGGRTGELF
>TRBJ1-2|TRBV19
ASSVGTGFYGYT
>TRBJ2-7|TRBV6-1
ASSAARGTGSYEQY
>TRBJ2-2|TRBV2
ASSSGPLGAGELF
>TRBJ2-7|TRBV7-2
ASSFTGDYEQY
>TRBJ2-7|TRBV5-8
ASSLVTGDDSYEQY
>TRBJ2-5|TRBV7-2
ASSLIAGASKETQY
>TRBJ2-2|TRBV11-3
ASSPKFPCANTGELF
>TRBJ2-1|TRBV2
ASRDRGSYNEQF
>TRBJ2-1|TRBV19
ASSPHTGTTFEQF
>TRBJ2-2|TRBV5-1
ASSLSTANTGELF
>TRBJ1-3|TRBV25-1
ASTTFPGEGDTIY
>TRBJ1-5|TRBV19
ASSIRGGGQGGQPQH
>TRBJ2-2|TRBV7-2
ASSLLWLAEITNTGELF
>TRBJ1-2|TRBV27
ASSSLDRANGYT
>TRBJ1-2|TRBV3-1/TRBV3-2
ASSQVTLTGAKGYT
>TRBJ1-3|TRBV5-8
ASSPWTGNTIY
>TRBJ2-5|TRBV5-4
ASSYGLAGNQETQY
>TRBJ2-7|TRBV7-6
ASSLKTGSYEQY
>TRBJ1-2|TRBV3-1/TRBV3-2
ASSQDVSAAMGQGDGYT
>TRBJ2-2|TRBV11-3
ASSTGLANTGELF
>TRBJ1-2|TRBV4-3
ASSQTTGTGNYGYT
>TRBJ2-7|TRBV20-1
SAAAGYEQY
>TRBJ2-7|TRBV7-2
ASSLEVSGGREQY
>TRBJ2-2|TRBV6-1
ASSERPGTGGLSTGELF
>TRBJ2-5|TRBV3-1/TRBV3-2
ASSQVGGELLVTQY
>TRBJ1-1|TRBV6-1
ASSEVGREAF